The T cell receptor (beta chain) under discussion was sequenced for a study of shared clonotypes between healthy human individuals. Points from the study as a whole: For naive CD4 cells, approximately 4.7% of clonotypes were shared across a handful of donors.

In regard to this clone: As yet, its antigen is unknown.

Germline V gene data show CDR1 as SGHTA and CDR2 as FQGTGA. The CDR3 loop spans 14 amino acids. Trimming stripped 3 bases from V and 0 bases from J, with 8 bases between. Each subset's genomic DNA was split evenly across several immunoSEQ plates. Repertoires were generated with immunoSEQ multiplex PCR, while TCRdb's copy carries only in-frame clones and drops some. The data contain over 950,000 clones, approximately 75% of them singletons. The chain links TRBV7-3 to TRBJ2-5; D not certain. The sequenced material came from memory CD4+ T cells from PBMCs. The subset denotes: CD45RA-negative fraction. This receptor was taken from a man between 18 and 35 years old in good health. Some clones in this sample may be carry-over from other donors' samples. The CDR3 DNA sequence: TGTGCCAGCAGCTTGGAAGAGTACCAAGAGACCCAGTACTTC. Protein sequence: CASSLEEYQETQYF. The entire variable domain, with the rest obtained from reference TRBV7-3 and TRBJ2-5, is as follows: GAGVSQTPSNKVTEKGKYVELRCDPISGHTALYWYRQSLGQGPEFLIYFQGTGAADDSGLPNDRFFAVRPEGSVSTLKIQRTERGDSAVYLCASSLEEYQETQYFGPGTRLLVL.